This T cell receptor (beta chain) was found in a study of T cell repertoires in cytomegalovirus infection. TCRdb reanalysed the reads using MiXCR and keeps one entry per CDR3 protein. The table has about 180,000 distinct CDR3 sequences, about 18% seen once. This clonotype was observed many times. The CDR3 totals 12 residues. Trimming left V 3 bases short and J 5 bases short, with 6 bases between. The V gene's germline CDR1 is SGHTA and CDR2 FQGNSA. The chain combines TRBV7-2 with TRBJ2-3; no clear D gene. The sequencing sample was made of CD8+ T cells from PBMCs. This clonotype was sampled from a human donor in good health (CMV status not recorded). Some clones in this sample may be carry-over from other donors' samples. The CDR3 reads CASSFLGDTQYF. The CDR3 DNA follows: TGTGCCAGCAGCTTCCTTGGAGATACGCAGTATTTT.